Following are 13 T cell receptor beta chains from one sample sequenced in a study of beta chain features in type 1 diabetes. Every isolated RNA sample was fully reverse transcribed, so sequencing captured expressed TCRB transcripts. Produced via immunoSEQ multiplex PCR; TCRdb's table is partial and in-frame only. The data hold hundreds of thousands of clones, with about 30% observed a single time. Sequences were obtained from naive CD4+ T cells from blood. The receptors here all came from a man in his late teens or twenties in good health.

This clone was counted only a few times. The V and J genes are TRBV9 and TRBJ1-2; D is unclear. The ends were cut back, 4 bases at V and 4 bases at J, with 8 bases in the middle. CDR1 is SGDLS, CDR2 YYNGEE, per germline. This CDR3 contains 12 residues. The CDR3 is CASSQTGYGYTF. DNA of the CDR3: TGTGCCAGCAGCCAGACGGGCTATGGCTACACCTTC.

CDR3 in amino acids: CASIPDRDETQYF. The CDR3 bases are TGTGCCAGCATCCCGGACAGGGACGAGACCCAGTACTTC. The gene calls are TRBV2 and TRBJ2-5, with 8 bases matching TRBD1. CDR3 length: 13 amino acids. The junction had 6 bases not matched to a gene; V was cut back by 7 bases and J by 5 bases. Germline assignment: CDR1 SNHLY and CDR2 FYNNEI.

This clone has only a few counts. This chain uses TRBV10-3 with TRBJ2-1; TRBD2 matches 10 bases. The germline V gene encodes CDR1 ENHRY and CDR2 SYGVKD. After removal of 8 bases from V and 4 bases from J, the junction contained 5 bases not matched to a gene. The CDR3 has 14 amino acids. In DNA form, the CDR3 reads TGTGCCATCCGCGGGACTAGCGAATACAATGAGCAGTTCTTC. It is translated as CAIRGTSEYNEQFF.

This clone was detected only a few times. The CDR3 here is CASTTRNEQFF. The CDR3, as DNA: TGTGCCAGCACAACACGGAATGAGCAGTTCTTC. This chain uses TRBV2 with TRBJ2-1; D uncertain. This CDR3 contains 11 residues. V shed 7 bases and J shed 7 bases, with 8 bases lying between them. Germline V gives CDR1 SNHLY, CDR2 FYNNEI.

This clone was observed once. The chain recombines TRBV4-2 with TRBJ2-5; possibly TRBD1 for D (6 bases). CDR1 is LGHNA and CDR2 is YNFKEQ in the germline V gene. This CDR3 region has 14 residues. Between the trimmed V and J ends, which lost 1 base and 2 bases, there was a span of 8 bases. CDR3 DNA: TGTGCCAGCAGCCAAGCGGGACAACAAGAGACCCAGTACTTC. This codes for CASSQAGQQETQYF.

The J gene is TRBJ2-1, the V gene TRBV20-1; the match to TRBD2 covers 10 bases. Unmatched junction bases numbered 2, after V lost 0 bases and J lost 15 bases. The CDR3 runs to 11 residues. CDR1 and CDR2 (germline): DFQATT, SNEGSKA (reference sequence). DNA of the CDR3: TGCAGTGCTAGAGAAGTAGCGGGAGGGTTCTTC. Its translation: CSAREVAGGFF.

CDR3 loop: CASSGRGDQPQHF. CDR3 sequence (DNA): TGTGCCAGCTCGGGCAGGGGGGATCAGCCCCAGCATTTT. The J gene is TRBJ1-5, the V gene TRBV18, with 7 bases lining up with TRBD1. V dropped 6 bases and J dropped 5; count of bases not matched to a gene: 4. Germline CDR1 reads KGHSH; CDR2 reads LQKENI. This CDR3 is 13 amino acids long. The variable domain in full, completed from reference TRBV18 and TRBJ1-5, reads NAGVMQNPRHLVRRRGQEARLRCSPMKGHSHVYWYRQLPEEGLKFMVYLQKENIIDESGMPKERFSAEFPKEGPSILRIQQVVRGDSAAYFCASSGRGDQPQHFGDGTRLSIL.

The V and J genes are TRBV4-1 and TRBJ2-3; 9 positions match TRBD2. Germline loops: CDR1 MGHRA, CDR2 YSYEKL. The V and J ends lost 4 bases and 2 bases, in that order; junction bases with no gene match: 4. The length of the CDR3 is 15 residues. The CDR3 DNA sequence: TGCGCCAGCAGCCCTAGCGGGGTTTACACAGATACGCAGTATTTT. Translating it yields CASSPSGVYTDTQYF.

The table lists this clone with a few counts. This chain connects TRBV29-1 to TRBJ2-1, with 11 bases that match TRBD2. The J segment lost 12 bases and the V segment lost 3 bases, leaving 19 bases of the junction unmatched. From germline, CDR1 is SQVTM and CDR2 ANQGSEA. CDR3 length equals 17 residues. The CDR3 DNA follows: TGCAGCGTTGATGAAAGTAGCGGGAGGGCCCGGGGTAGTCGGCAGTTCTTC. It is translated as CSVDESSGRARGSRQFF.

CDR3 sequence: CASSERNGGTDTQYF. In DNA, the CDR3 is TGTGCCAGCAGTGAACGGAACGGCGGCACAGATACGCAGTATTTT. The chain joins TRBV2 to TRBJ2-3; D remains ambiguous. Germline CDR1 SNHLY, CDR2 FYNNEI. Trimming took off 2 bases at V and 1 base at J, with 10 bases between the two ends. The CDR3 consists of 15 residues.

V is TRBV28 and J is TRBJ2-5, with D possibly TRBD1 on 5 matching bases. The germline CDR1 and CDR2 sequences are MDHEN and SYDVKM. V dropped 5 bases and J dropped 5 bases, with 12 bases sitting between them. The length of the CDR3 is 13 residues. DNA for the CDR3: TGTGCCAGCAGTACAGGCGCTGGGGAGACCCAGTACTTC. Residues: CASSTGAGETQYF.

V usage is TRBV29-1 and J usage is TRBJ1-2; maybe TRBD1 (5 bases). CDR3 length: 13 residues. Deletions cut 6 bases from V and 4 bases from J, with 15 bases between. The germline V gene encodes CDR1 SQVTM and CDR2 ANQGSEA. CDR3 bases: TGCAGCGTCTTCCATGTGGGGGGCTATGGCTACACCTTC. Protein: CSVFHVGGYGYTF. Full variable domain (missing parts from reference TRBV29-1 and TRBJ1-2): SAVISQKPSRDICQRGTSLTIQCQVDSQVTMMFWYRQQPGQSLTLIATANQGSEATYESGFVIDKFPISRPNLTFSTLTVSNMSPEDSSIYLCSVFHVGGYGYTFGSGTRLTVV.

This chain connects TRBV7-3 to TRBJ1-4, with D perhaps TRBD1 (5 bases). V was cut by 1 base and J by 8 bases, with 8 bases left in between. Germline V gene data show CDR1 as SGHTA and CDR2 as FQGTGA. This CDR3 has 13 amino acids. CDR3 nucleotides: TGTGCCAGCAGCTTAAAGGGGTGGGAAAAACTGTTTTTT. This codes for CASSLKGWEKLFF. Together with reference TRBV7-3 and TRBJ1-4, the CDR3 gives the full variable domain: GAGVSQTPSNKVTEKGKYVELRCDPISGHTALYWYRQSLGQGPEFLIYFQGTGAADDSGLPNDRFFAVRPEGSVSTLKIQRTERGDSAVYLCASSLKGWEKLFFGSGTQLSVL.